This TCR beta chain was found in a study of graft-versus-host responses after intestinal transplantation. There are 14 residues in the CDR3. Unmatched junction bases numbered 5, after V lost 3 bases and J lost 2 bases. CDR1 is SGHDT and CDR2 is YYEEEE in the germline V gene. Assay used: immunoSEQ multiplex PCR; TCRdb lists only in-frame clones, some missing. The table records about 40,000 clones, about 89% of them present only once. This chain connects TRBV5-6 to TRBJ2-7, with 7 nucleotides matching TRBD2. The specimen comprised PBMCs, sampled 300 to 320 days after intestinal transplant. The receptor's source is a human patient who received an intestinal transplant, so some T cells may come from the graft donor. CDR3 DNA: TGTGCCAGCAGCTCCGCCGGGACTACCTACGAGCAGTACTTC. Protein: CASSSAGTTYEQYF.